This T cell receptor (beta chain) was documented in a study of T cell responses to AZD1222 COVID-19 vaccine. This table comes from immunoSEQ multiplex PCR, and its TCRdb copy is limited to in-frame clones, with some not included. The repertoire holds about 150,000 clones, with 90% as singletons. Sequencing used peripheral blood, obtained on day 0 of AZD1222 vaccination. The TCR comes from an adult in good health.

The CDR3 loop is CASSQGSNRIEAFF. Written as DNA, the CDR3 is TGTGCCAGCAGCCAGGGGTCTAACCGGATTGAAGCTTTCTTT. The chain uses TRBV11-2 and TRBJ1-1; weak D call: TRBD1 (6 bases). V was clipped by 5 bases and J by 7 bases, with 17 bases between them. The CDR3 is 14 amino acids. Germline CDR1 SGHAT, CDR2 FQNNGV.